This TCR beta chain came from a study of a mutant IDH1 vaccine in newly diagnosed glioma. Study-level information: Of treated patients, around 62% were men and 37.5% women, averaging roughly 37 years.

Regarding time point: week 11, during vaccination. A single vaccine dose contained 300 ug of mutant IDH1 20-mer peptide, and topical imiquimod was used with it. The CDR3 totals 16 residues. CDR1 and CDR2 from the germline V gene are SGHRS and YFSETQ. The V segment lost 2 bases and the J segment 5 bases; nucleotides outside the gene matches: 7. In this sample, this clone turned up once. Its target is unknown. Generated by immunoSEQ multiplex PCR, the TCRdb table keeps only in-frame clones and is missing some. In the table there are 110,000 or so clones, 85% to 90% of which are singletons. The sequencing here drew on PBMCs, taken from a glioma patient whose treatment included an IDH1 peptide vaccine. The rearrangement uses TRBV5-1 and TRBJ1-6, with 7 bases aligning to TRBD1. The receptor comes from a woman between 50 and 59 years old with glioma. The CDR3 DNA follows: TGCGCCAGCAGCTTACAGGGGCCGCTAGATAATTCACCCCTCCACTTT. Its protein product is CASSLQGPLDNSPLHF.